The rows below give T cell receptor beta chains drawn from one sample of a study of shared clonotypes between healthy human individuals. Produced via immunoSEQ multiplex PCR; TCRdb's table is partial and in-frame only. In the table there are about 1 million clones, around 76% of which are singletons. The source material was memory CD4+ T cells sorted from blood. These receptors came from a man younger than 35 in good health. The CDR3 runs from the conserved cysteine through the conserved F or W. Fields, in order: J gene, D gene, clone size, V gene, CDR3 DNA, CDR3 protein. A D gene is named only where the DNA matches it firmly. A row's size may be missing; if present it is once, few, many or a size class.

TRBJ1-6,NA,NA,TRBV18,TGTGCCAGCTCACCCGGGACGCCTGATAATTCACCCCTCCACTTT,CASSPGTPDNSPLHF
TRBJ2-1,NA,NA,TRBV19,TGTGCCAGTAGTGACGGCGGGAATAGGGTCCCCGAGCAGTTCTTC,CASSDGGNRVPEQFF
TRBJ1-1,TRBD1,NA,TRBV4-3,TGCGCCAGCAGCCAAGAACTGCAGGGGGCGAAGACTGAAGCTTTCTTT,CASSQELQGAKTEAFF
TRBJ2-5,TRBD1,NA,TRBV5-6,TGTGCCAGCACCGCAGGGGGAAAGGAGACCCAGTACTTC,CASTAGGKETQYF
TRBJ2-2,NA,NA,TRBV27,TGTGCCAGCACCACATGGGGACAATCGAACACCGGGGAGCTGTTTTTT,CASTTWGQSNTGELFF
TRBJ1-3,NA,NA,TRBV7-8,TGTGCCAGCAGCTTGTGGGGGCCTGGAAACACCATATATTTT,CASSLWGPGNTIYF
TRBJ2-7,TRBD2,NA,TRBV27,TGTGCCAGCAGTCTGACTAGCGGGAGGTACGAGCAGTACTTC,CASSLTSGRYEQYF
TRBJ2-2,NA,NA,TRBV18,TGTGCCAGCTCACCACGGGCGGAGGCCCCCAAGCTGTTTTTT,CASSPRAEAPKLFF
TRBJ1-1,TRBD1,few,TRBV18,TGTGCCAGCTCACTATCCCTTCCAGGGGGCAACACTGAAGCTTTCTTT,CASSLSLPGGNTEAFF
TRBJ2-2,TRBD2,NA,TRBV6-1,TGTGCCAGCGATAGCGGGGGGGCAGGAACCGGGGAGCTGTTTTTT,CASDSGGAGTGELFF
TRBJ1-5,NA,few,TRBV6-5,TGTGCCAGCAGCCGGACGGAGGATCAGCCCCAGCATTTT,CASSRTEDQPQHF
TRBJ1-2,NA,NA,TRBV19,TGTGCCAGTACGCGGCAGGCTAACTATGGCTACACCTTC,CASTRQANYGYTF
TRBJ2-2,NA,NA,TRBV5-1,TGCGCCAGCAGCCCACTCAGGGGGGCGAACACCGGGGAGCTGTTTTTT,CASSPLRGANTGELFF
TRBJ2-1,TRBD1,NA,TRBV5-1,TGCGCCAGCAGCTTTCGACAGGGGGTGTACACTGAGCAGTTCTTC,CASSFRQGVYTEQFF
TRBJ2-3,TRBD2,few,TRBV7-8,TGTGCCAGCAGCTTAAGTGGGTCGGGAGGGGCAGATACGCAGTATTTT,CASSLSGSGGADTQYF
TRBJ1-1,TRBD1,NA,TRBV5-1,TGCGCCAGCAGCACCGGACAGGGCGGGGGCACTGAAGCTTTCTTT,CASSTGQGGGTEAFF
TRBJ2-5,TRBD2,NA,TRBV4-2,TGTGCCAGCAGCCAAGATGCGGGGCTAGCGGGGGCAGGGGAGACCCAGTACTTC,CASSQDAGLAGAGETQYF
TRBJ2-7,TRBD2,NA,TRBV4-3,TGCGCCAGCAGCCAATGGCCGGGGGGAGAGCAGTACTTC,CASSQWPGGEQYF
TRBJ1-5,NA,NA,TRBV7-2,TGTGCCAGCAGCCTATACAGGGATCAGCCCCAGCATTTT,CASSLYRDQPQHF
TRBJ1-1,TRBD1,NA,TRBV5-1,TGCGCCAGCAGCGGGGACAGCGGGGACACTGAAGCTTTCTTT,CASSGDSGDTEAFF
TRBJ1-2,NA,few,TRBV4-2,TGTGCCAGCAGCCAAGATCTGTCAGGGTTTGGGGGCGCAGGCTATGGCTACACCTTC,CASSQDLSGFGGAGYGYTF
TRBJ1-2,NA,NA,TRBV28,TGTGCCAGCAGTTTGGCGGGGGAAGGCTACACCTTC,CASSLAGEGYTF
TRBJ2-2,TRBD1,NA,TRBV5-1,TGCGCCAGCAAGGTACAGGGGGCCGGGGAGCTGTTTTTT,CASKVQGAGELFF
TRBJ2-7,NA,NA,TRBV30,TGTGCCTGGAGCTTACTAGCCATAGGGTCCTACGAGCAGTACTTC,CAWSLLAIGSYEQYF
TRBJ2-1,NA,many,TRBV11-2,TGTGCCAGCAGCGGCTGGGGTTCAAGTAGCGATGAGCAGTTCTTC,CASSGWGSSSDEQFF
TRBJ2-3,TRBD1,NA,TRBV5-1,TGCGCCAGCAGCTTGGTGGGACAGGGACCAGATACGCAGTATTTT,CASSLVGQGPDTQYF
TRBJ2-7,NA,NA,TRBV7-2,TGTGCCAGCAGCAATGTCCTACTCTACGAGCAGTACTTC,CASSNVLLYEQYF
TRBJ1-2,NA,NA,TRBV28,TGTGCCAGCAGGGCCCCGGACGGTCCGGAGGGCTATGGCTACACCTTC,CASRAPDGPEGYGYTF